This T cell receptor beta chain emerged from a study of CD8 T cells in Susac syndrome. This clonotype was counted a few times. With random hexamers, reverse transcription was performed on roughly 0.45 to 1 ug of RNA. The authors amplified TCR beta CDR3 across 54 Vbeta and 13 Jbeta using immunoSEQ multiplex PCR. Each CDR3 protein gets one entry after TCRdb re-called the immunoSEQ multiplex PCR reads with MiXCR. This sample carries under 200,000 distinct CDR3 sequences, roughly 94% of them seen once, and the ten largest clones take 0.12%. The CDR3 sequence is 15 residues long. The germline CDR1 and CDR2 sequences are SGHDN and FVKESK. V shed 1 base and J shed 0 bases, with 4 bases lying between them. Negative magnetic isolation gave CD8+ and CD4+ cells; FACS enriched CD8+ TEMRA.

Sequencing was performed on CD4+ T cells from PBMCs. The rearrangement links TRBV14 to TRBJ2-6; D uncertain. The sequence came from a human donor with Susac syndrome. The CDR3 DNA sequence: TGTGCCAGCAGCCAAGTCCGCTCTGGGGCCAACGTCCTGACTTTC. The encoded protein is CASSQVRSGANVLTF.